This T cell receptor beta chain comes out of a study of beta chain features in type 1 diabetes. Turning to the study itself: Healthy donors and patients had similar age, gender and cell yields.

Isolated RNA was reverse transcribed in full, so expressed TCRB transcripts were sequenced. Profiled with immunoSEQ multiplex PCR; TCRdb holds only in-frame clones, not every one. In the table there are under 150,000 clones, 15% to 20% of which are singletons. General study findings and limits: Researchers could not determine here whether HLA type influences TCRB rearrangement. Shortening that was moderate but significant affected the TCRB CDR3s of Type 1 diabetes patients in all four CD4+ subsets.

Germline lookup yields CDR1 SGHVS and CDR2 FNYEAQ. This CDR3 has 12 residues. V lost 5 bases and J lost 10; bases outside the gene matches: 6. It was one heparinised blood draw, averaging approximately 100 mL, that each donor gave. Over 95% purity was reached by all sorted populations. To note about this clone: Antigen: not known.

The sequenced sample consisted of central memory CD4+ T cells from blood. The chain combines TRBV7-6 with TRBJ1-2; 8 bases are a match to TRBD1. The TCR originated in a man aged 18 to 29 with type 1 diabetes. CDR3 nucleotide sequence: TGTGCCAGCAGCCCGCCGGGACAGGTCTACACCTTC. Its protein is CASSPPGQVYTF.